This passage covers 28 T cell receptor beta chains from one sample sequenced in a study of T cells in Graves' hyperthyroidism and ophthalmopathy. Authors of the study amplified TCR beta CDR3 regions from RNA transcripts. When the TCR CDR3 underwent first-round RT-PCR, the HTBI primer set was used. TCRdb ran MiXCR on the multiplex PCR reads and lists one entry per CDR3 protein. Of about 500,000 distinct CDR3 sequences in the sample, 16% were seen once. Sequencing was done on a sample of blood. The receptors originated from a woman between 18 and 29 years old with Graves' hyperthyroidism.

This clonotype came up many times. The J gene is TRBJ1-5, the V gene TRBV2, with 8 bases fitting TRBD1. The CDR3 length is 14 residues. Trimming at V came to 8 bases and at J to 3 bases, leaving 6 bases not matched to a gene. CDR1 is SNHLY and CDR2 is FYNNEI in the germline V gene. The CDR3 here is CASRRQGLNQPQHF. CDR3 DNA: TGTGCCAGCCGAAGACAGGGGCTCAATCAGCCCCAGCATTTT.

The chain combines TRBV6-1 with TRBJ1-4; 7 bases match TRBD1. Germline V lookup: CDR1 MNHNS, CDR2 SASEGT. The CDR3 runs to 15 residues. Trimming removed 5 bases from V and 3 bases from J; junction bases left unmatched: 6. The CDR3 DNA reads as TGTGCCAGCAGTACCAGGGGGAAAGCTAATGAAAAACTGTTTTTT. Protein: CASSTRGKANEKLFF.

This clonotype was seen a few times. The genes are TRBV20-1 and TRBJ2-2; D is uncertain. Trimming removed 0 bases from V and 0 bases from J, with 14 bases in between. The CDR3 length is 17 residues. Germline CDR1 and CDR2: DFQATT and SNEGSKA (reference sequence). CDR3 DNA: TGCAGTGCTAGAGAGTCTGAGCAGAACGCGAACACCGGGGAGCTGTTTTTT. Translation: CSARESEQNANTGELFF.

Ten or more counts support this clonotype. The rearrangement uses TRBV10-3 and TRBJ2-3; TRBD1 agrees at 9 bases. The CDR3 sequence is 23 residues long. The V gene end was trimmed by 0 bases and the J gene end by 0 bases; junction bases not matched to a gene: 22. CDR1 and CDR2 from the germline V gene are ENHRY and SYGVKD. This CDR3 reads CAISESDWDREWLAVPSTDTQYF. Here the CDR3 DNA reads TGTGCCATCAGTGAGTCAGATTGGGACAGGGAATGGCTAGCGGTTCCTAGCACAGATACGCAGTATTTT.

The table lists this clonotype with a few counts. The chain has TRBV2 and TRBJ1-6; D possibly corresponds to TRBD1 (6 bases). This CDR3 region has 14 residues. Trimming shortened V by 8 bases and J by 8 bases, and 16 bases separated the two germline ends. The germline CDR1 and CDR2 sequences are SNHLY and FYNNEI. The CDR3 loop reads CASLYYREDSPLHF. The CDR3 nucleotides are TGTGCCAGCCTATACTACAGGGAGGATTCACCCCTCCACTTT.

With regard to this clonotype: One junction end disagrees with the germline gene, perhaps due to a read error. This chain connects TRBV7-2 to TRBJ1-4; D is ambiguous. This CDR3 spans 13 amino acids. Germline CDR1 and CDR2: SGHTA and FQGNSA. The CDR3 sequence is CASSQLPKEKLFF. CDR3 nucleotides: TGCGCCAGCAGCCAGCTTCCAAAAGAAAAACTGTTTTTT.

V gene TRBV29-1 combines with J gene TRBJ2-1; TRBD2 agrees at 7 bases. The CDR3 length is 16 residues. Trimming cost V 5 bases and J 0 bases; bases outside gene matches: 10. Germline V gene lookup returns CDR1 SQVTM and CDR2 ANQGSEA. Here the CDR3 DNA reads TGCAGCGTTAAGCCTCGGGGGAGGGGCTCCTACAATGAGCAGTTCTTC. Translated: CSVKPRGRGSYNEQFF.

As to this clonotype: This may come from a read error, since a much larger clone is one base off. The V and J genes are TRBV5-1 and TRBJ2-1, with D perhaps given as TRBD1 or TRBD2 (5 bases each). The germline V gene encodes CDR1 SGHRS and CDR2 YFSETQ. The CDR3 spans 16 residues. The CDR3, as DNA: TGCGCCAGCAGCTTGGGGGGGATACGGTCCTGCAATGAGCAGTTCTTC. It encodes CASSLGGIRSCNEQFF.

This clonotype was observed many times. This chain uses TRBV20-1 with TRBJ1-5; D unclear. The CDR3 consists of 14 residues. The V end was cut by 5 bases, the J end by 6 bases, with 17 bases between. The germline V gene has CDR1 DFQATT and CDR2 SNEGSKA (reference sequence). CDR3 DNA: TGCAGTGCTTCGAAGAGCCTCATTTTTCAGCCCCAGCATTTT. Translation: CSASKSLIFQPQHF.

This clonotype appeared a few times. The V call is TRBV28, the J call TRBJ2-1, with a possible D match to TRBD2 (6 bases). The germline gives CDR1 MDHEN, CDR2 SYDVKM. This CDR3 region has 15 residues. The germline V and J ends were trimmed by 4 bases and 0 bases, with 10 bases remaining between them. This CDR3 is CASSSGASSYNEQFF. The CDR3 DNA reads as TGTGCCAGCAGTTCGGGAGCCAGCTCCTACAATGAGCAGTTCTTC.

As for this clonotype: A single base separates this from a much larger clone, so it may be a read error. The rearrangement links TRBV2 to TRBJ2-5; unclear D gene. This CDR3 has 14 amino acids. Looked up from germline, CDR1 is SNHLY and CDR2 is FYNNEI. Trimming left V 6 bases short and J 10 bases short, with 21 bases between. The CDR3 region is CASSRNSPEVDQYF. Written as DNA, the CDR3 is TGTGCCAGCAGCCGTAACAGCCCTGAAGTTGACCAGTACTTC.

The chain is built from TRBV6-1 and TRBJ1-4; D perhaps matches TRBD1 (6 bases). V lost 6 bases and J lost 0, with 11 bases in between. The CDR3 runs to 15 residues. Germline CDR1 is MNHNS and CDR2 is SASEGT. The CDR3 sequence: CASRKQGATNEKLFF. As DNA, the CDR3 is TGTGCCAGCAGAAAACAGGGAGCAACTAATGAAAAACTGTTTTTT.

Only a few counts were recorded for this clonotype. The chain joins TRBV6-1 to TRBJ2-1; a possible D gene is TRBD1 (6 bases). V shed 6 bases and J shed 6 bases, with 12 bases lying between them. Germline V lookup: CDR1 MNHNS, CDR2 SASEGT. The CDR3 is made up of 13 amino acids. Here the CDR3 reads CASSKTGSNEQFF. CDR3 in DNA: TGTGCCAGCAGCAAAACAGGGTCCAATGAGCAGTTCTTC.

This clonotype was counted a few times. The gene calls are TRBV4-1 and TRBJ2-7; D remains ambiguous. The CDR3 extends over 14 amino acids. CDR1 and CDR2 from the germline V gene are MGHRA and YSYEKL. Trimming took off 1 base at V and 6 bases at J, with 13 bases between the two ends. The CDR3 sequence: CASSQAPTGREQYF. The CDR3 bases are TGCGCCAGCAGCCAAGCCCCAACCGGGCGCGAGCAGTACTTC.

The chain carries TRBV7-2 and TRBJ1-6; TRBD1 might be the D (5 bases). Germline CDR1 and CDR2: SGHTA and FQGNSA. Trimming removed 0 bases from V and 13 bases from J, with 13 bases in between. The CDR3 sequence is 14 residues long. The chain's CDR3 is CASSLAGAPGPLHF. The CDR3 region has the DNA TGTGCCAGCAGCTTAGCAGGGGCCCCGGGTCCCCTCCACTTT.

This clonotype was detected a few times. The CDR3 bases are TGTGCCAGCAGCTTTACCCCAGGGAGGCCCCAGCATTTT. Translated, it gives CASSFTPGRPQHF. The rearrangement uses TRBV6-2 or TRBV6-3 and TRBJ1-5; TRBD1 is a possible D gene (5 bases). The germline V and J ends were trimmed by 6 bases and 9 bases, with 15 bases remaining between them. This CDR3 spans 13 amino acids. Germline CDR1 MNHEY, CDR2 SVGEGT.

There are many counts of this clonotype. This chain links TRBV6-1 with TRBJ1-5, with no clear D. V was shortened by 8 bases and J by 5 bases, with 7 bases between the two germline ends. CDR3 length: 11 amino acids. Germline assignment: CDR1 MNHNS and CDR2 SASEGT. The CDR3: CASAYDQPQHF. The CDR3 nucleotides are TGTGCCAGCGCCTACGATCAGCCCCAGCATTTT.

This clonotype was observed many times. The chain joins TRBV7-8 to TRBJ2-3, with D perhaps matching TRBD1 (6 bases). This CDR3 has 14 amino acids. The germline gives CDR1 SGHVS, CDR2 FQNEAQ. Trimming took off 7 bases at V and 1 base at J, with 12 bases between the two ends. The CDR3 DNA is TGTGCCAGCAAGTTGGGGGCGCGCACAGATACGCAGTATTTT. Amino acids: CASKLGARTDTQYF.

This clonotype was recorded many times. This chain links TRBV15 with TRBJ2-7; the D gene is possibly TRBD1 (5 bases). Trimming cost V 1 base and J 1 base, with 8 bases left between them. CDR3 length: 14 residues. The V gene's germline CDR1 is LNHNV and CDR2 YYDKDF (reference sequence). The CDR3 loop is CATSRGQLSYEQYF. CDR3 sequence (DNA): TGTGCCACCAGCAGAGGACAGCTTTCCTACGAGCAGTACTTC.

This clonotype was counted only a few times. V and J are TRBV6-6 and TRBJ1-5; tentative D call: TRBD1 (5 bases). CDR1 is MNHNY, CDR2 SVGAGI, per germline (reference sequence). The CDR3 totals 17 residues. V was clipped by 2 bases and J by 7 bases, with 21 bases between them. The CDR3 sequence is CASSYEIGQGMRQPQHF. In DNA form, the CDR3 reads TGTGCCAGCAGTTACGAAATAGGTCAGGGAATGCGGCAGCCCCAGCATTTT.

The chain employs TRBV9 and TRBJ2-2; possibly TRBD1 for D (5 bases). With 3 bases removed from V and 7 bases from J, the gap between germline ends came to 10 bases. CDR1 is SGDLS, CDR2 YYNGEE, per germline. The CDR3 length is 13 residues. CDR3 amino acids: CASSAGLDGELFF. The CDR3 region has the DNA TGTGCCAGCAGCGCAGGGCTCGACGGGGAGCTGTTTTTT.

This clonotype turned up a few times. The V and J genes are TRBV2 and TRBJ1-5; D gene uncertain. CDR1 is SNHLY, CDR2 FYNNEI, per germline. CDR3 size: 16 residues. V was trimmed by 1 base and J by 0 bases, leaving 10 bases between them. The chain's CDR3 is CASSEGSPYSNQPQHF. CDR3 bases: TGTGCCAGCAGTGAAGGGTCACCTTATAGCAATCAGCCCCAGCATTTT.

This clonotype was detected ten times or more. This rearrangement joins TRBV6-1 to TRBJ2-5; D perhaps matches TRBD2 (6 bases). Germline CDR1 MNHNS, CDR2 SASEGT. The CDR3 is 12 residues long. Trimming took off 11 bases at V and 5 bases at J, with 15 bases between the two ends. CDR3 sequence reads: CASGGAGETQYF. The CDR3 coding sequence is TGTGCCTCCGGCGGGGCTGGGGAGACCCAGTACTTC.

This clonotype appeared a few times. The J gene is TRBJ2-7, the V gene TRBV6-1; maybe TRBD1 (5 bases). CDR3 length equals 14 residues. With 8 bases removed from V and 3 bases from J, the gap between germline ends came to 17 bases. Germline V lookup: CDR1 MNHNS, CDR2 SASEGT. CDR3 DNA sequence: TGTGCCAGCGGCGCAAGGGGCAGGTTCTACGAGCAGTACTTC. This sequence encodes CASGARGRFYEQYF.

The chain couples TRBV29-1 to TRBJ2-3; 8 bases are a match to TRBD2. The junction had 0 bases not matched to a gene; V was cut back by 4 bases and J by 0 bases. From germline, CDR1 is SQVTM and CDR2 ANQGSEA. The CDR3 runs 13 residues. CDR3 nucleotides: TGCAGCGTTGTAGCGGGAAGCACAGATACGCAGTATTTT. The encoded protein is CSVVAGSTDTQYF.

CDR3 nucleotides: TGCAGTGCCCCTGGCAGACAGGCGAGCACAGATACGCAGTATTTT. Translated: CSAPGRQASTDTQYF. V is TRBV20-1 and J is TRBJ2-3; D perhaps matches TRBD1 (6 bases). The CDR3 is 15 amino acids. The V gene lost 6 bases and the J gene lost 0 bases, with 16 bases spanning the gap. The germline V gene has CDR1 DFQATT and CDR2 SNEGSKA (reference sequence).

This clonotype was recorded at least ten times. This sequence joins TRBV20-1 and TRBJ2-7; TRBD2 aligns across 10 bases. V lost 2 bases to trimming and J lost 3 bases; unmatched junction nucleotides: 1. The germline V gene encodes CDR1 DFQATT and CDR2 SNEGSKA (reference sequence). This CDR3 region has 13 residues. The CDR3 reads CSARLAGVYEQYF. The DNA for the CDR3 is TGCAGTGCTAGACTAGCGGGGGTCTACGAGCAGTACTTC.

This clonotype was counted many times. This chain uses TRBV5-1 with TRBJ2-7; no definite D call. CDR1 and CDR2 from the germline V gene are SGHRS and YFSETQ. V was cut by 6 bases and J by 2 bases, with 18 bases left in between. The CDR3 is made up of 15 amino acids. CDR3 loop: CASTPDVGTAYEQYF. In DNA, the CDR3 is TGCGCCAGCACCCCCGACGTCGGCACCGCCTACGAGCAGTACTTC.